Listed here are 22 T cell receptor beta chains from one sample, sequenced in a study of blood T cell repertoires in COVID-19. Repertoires were generated with immunoSEQ multiplex PCR, while TCRdb's copy carries only in-frame clones and drops some. This repertoire shows around 140,000 clones, 65% to 85% found once; its top ten account for 8% to 9%. Sequenced material: peripheral blood. These receptor sequences come from a man aged 30-40 years with COVID-19, enrolled during active disease.

This chain connects TRBV9 to TRBJ2-3; D is ambiguous. Trimming took off 0 bases at V and 6 bases at J, with 14 bases between the two ends. The CDR3 has 15 residues. Germline V gene lookup returns CDR1 SGDLS and CDR2 YYNGEE. CDR3 sequence: CASSVDRLEADTQYF. Here the CDR3 DNA reads TGTGCCAGCAGCGTAGATCGGCTTGAAGCGGATACGCAGTATTTT. Combining the CDR3 with reference TRBV9 and TRBJ2-3 gives the whole variable domain DSGVTQTPKHLITATGQRVTLRCSPRSGDLSVYWYQQSLDQGLQFLIQYYNGEERAKGNILERFSAQQFPDLHSELNLSSLELGDSALYFCASSVDRLEADTQYFGPGTRLTVL.

The chain uses TRBV6-2 or TRBV6-3 and TRBJ2-2; 7 positions match TRBD1. Trimming removed 6 bases from V and 1 base from J; junction bases left unmatched: 8. The CDR3 runs 16 residues. Germline CDR1 reads MNHEY; CDR2 reads SVGEGT. The DNA of the CDR3 is TGTGCCAGCAGCTCAACGTGGACAGGGAACACCGGGGAGCTGTTTTTT. Amino acids: CASSSTWTGNTGELFF.

CDR3 amino acids: CASSLESGNPYQPQHF. CDR3 coding DNA: TGTGCCAGCAGCTTAGAATCAGGAAACCCTTATCAGCCCCAGCATTTT. The chain employs TRBV7-2 and TRBJ1-5; the D is unclear. The CDR3 runs to 16 residues. Trimming left V 1 base short and J 5 bases short, with 15 bases between. Germline CDR1 reads SGHTA; CDR2 reads FQGNSA. Full variable domain (outside the CDR3, taken from reference TRBV7-2 and TRBJ1-5): GAGVSQSPSNKVTEKGKDVELRCDPISGHTALYWYRQSLGQGLEFLIYFQGNSAPDKSGLPSDRFSAERTGGSVSTLTIQRTQQEDSAVYLCASSLESGNPYQPQHFGDGTRLSIL.

This clone was seen only once. J is TRBJ1-2 and V is TRBV28, with 10 positions matching TRBD1. The germline gives CDR1 MDHEN, CDR2 SYDVKM. V lost 6 bases to trimming and J lost 4 bases; unmatched junction nucleotides: 5. The CDR3 extends over 14 amino acids. CDR3 in amino acids: CASRRGQGSYGYTF. CDR3 coding DNA: TGTGCCAGCAGGCGGGGACAGGGGAGCTATGGCTACACCTTC.

V gene TRBV18 combines with J gene TRBJ2-1, with 7 bases that match TRBD1. The CDR3 covers 13 residues. Germline CDR1 is KGHSH and CDR2 is LQKENI. Germline trimming cut 2 bases from V and 6 bases from J; bases unmatched to any gene: 1. CDR3 DNA: TGTGCCAGCTCACCAGCAGGGGGCAATGAGCAGTTCTTC. Translation gives CASSPAGGNEQFF.

J is TRBJ2-4 and V is TRBV5-6; D perhaps matches TRBD1 (5 bases). V was clipped by 4 bases and J by 1 base, with 12 bases between them. The V gene's germline CDR1 is SGHDT and CDR2 YYEEEE. The CDR3 spans 15 residues. The DNA of the CDR3 is TGTGCCAGCAGCCAAAGGGGTCTGGCCAAAAACATTCAGTACTTC. It encodes CASSQRGLAKNIQYF.

The count of this clone is one. The chain uses TRBV5-1 and TRBJ2-2; 14 bases align to TRBD2. The CDR3 length is 18 residues. In germline, CDR1 is SGHRS, CDR2 YFSETQ. The trim removed 0 bases at V and 5 bases at J, leaving 6 bases unmatched. Here the CDR3 reads CASSLVPGLAGGTGELFF. Here the CDR3 DNA reads TGCGCCAGCAGCTTGGTCCCCGGACTAGCGGGAGGAACCGGGGAGCTGTTTTTT.

The rearrangement uses TRBV25-1 and TRBJ1-3; TRBD1 matches 8 bases. V shed 4 bases, J shed 2 bases, and the junction held 4 bases outside the gene matches. Germline values: CDR1 MGHDK, CDR2 SYGVNS. The CDR3 covers 15 residues. CDR3 DNA sequence: TGTGCCAGCAGTGCGGACAGGGAAGCTGGAAACACCATATATTTT. This encodes CASSADREAGNTIYF.

This rearrangement joins TRBV11-3 to TRBJ2-4, with 14 nucleotides matching TRBD2. V was clipped by 3 bases and J by 2 bases; unmatched bases: 9. Germline lookup yields CDR1 SGHNT and CDR2 YENEEA. The CDR3 runs 19 residues. Written as DNA, the CDR3 is TGTGCCAGCAGCTTCAGACTAGCGGGAGGGGGCGGAACCAAAAACATTCAGTACTTC. This codes for CASSFRLAGGGGTKNIQYF. Combining the CDR3 with reference TRBV11-3 and TRBJ2-4 gives the whole variable domain EAGVVQSPRYKIIEKKQPVAFWCNPISGHNTLYWYLQNLGQGPELLIRYENEEAVDDSQLPKDRFSAERLKGVDSTLKIQPAELGDSAVYLCASSFRLAGGGGTKNIQYFGAGTRLSVL.

This chain connects TRBV6-5 to TRBJ1-6; D uncertain. This CDR3 comprises 15 residues. Per germline, CDR1 MNHEY and CDR2 SVGAGI. Trimming removed 5 bases from V and 10 bases from J, with 18 bases in between. The CDR3 DNA is TGTGCCAGCAGTACCTCCGTTGTTCTAGCCTCACCCCTCCACTTT. Amino acid sequence: CASSTSVVLASPLHF.

The rearrangement links TRBV4-1 to TRBJ2-3; no firm D call. Germline CDR1 reads MGHRA; CDR2 reads YSYEKL. The V end was cut by 3 bases, the J end by 4 bases, with 8 bases between. The CDR3 contains 13 residues. The CDR3 loop reads CASSQRSADTQYF. The CDR3 DNA is TGCGCCAGCAGCCAGAGGAGCGCAGATACGCAGTATTTT.

The CDR3 sequence: CASSLAGDRHEQYF. CDR3 bases: TGCGCCAGCAGCCTAGCCGGGGATCGCCACGAGCAGTACTTC. The chain combines TRBV10-2 with TRBJ2-7; a possible D gene is TRBD2 (5 bases). Germline values: CDR1 WSHSY, CDR2 SAAADI. The CDR3 covers 14 residues. Trimming took off 6 bases at V and 5 bases at J, with 17 bases between the two ends.

This chain joins TRBV5-4 and TRBJ2-7, with D maybe TRBD1 (5 bases). From germline, CDR1 is SGHNT and CDR2 YYREEE (reference sequence). Trimming removed 3 bases from V and 3 bases from J, with 7 bases in between. The CDR3 is 12 residues long. For the CDR3, the DNA is TGTGCCAGCAGCTCCGGACACTACGAGCAGTACTTC. It is translated as CASSSGHYEQYF.

The chain couples TRBV11-3 to TRBJ2-1; D possibly corresponds to TRBD2 (6 bases). Germline loops: CDR1 SGHNT, CDR2 YENEEA. V was shortened by 3 bases and J by 0 bases, with 9 bases between the two germline ends. This CDR3 spans 15 amino acids. The CDR3 is CASSLGGSSYNEQFF. The CDR3 bases are TGTGCCAGCAGCTTGGGGGGTAGCTCCTACAATGAGCAGTTCTTC.

V usage is TRBV19 and J usage is TRBJ1-2; 12 bases match TRBD1. This CDR3 has 16 amino acids. CDR1 is LNHDA, CDR2 SQIVND, per germline (reference sequence). V gave up 7 bases and J gave up 3 bases; unmatched junction bases: 9. The CDR3 protein is CASTTGTGGLDYGYTF. CDR3 in DNA: TGTGCCAGTACTACAGGGACAGGGGGCCTGGACTATGGCTACACCTTC.

The CDR3: CASSLSTRYNEQFF. The CDR3 coding sequence is TGTGCCAGCAGCTTATCAACTCGCTACAATGAGCAGTTCTTC. The genes are TRBV7-9 and TRBJ2-1; D is unclear. Germline CDR1 reads SEHNR; CDR2 reads FQNEAQ (reference sequence). The CDR3 has 14 amino acids. The V end was cut by 2 bases, the J end by 3 bases, with 8 bases between.

The J gene is TRBJ1-3, the V gene TRBV3-1 (or the pseudogene TRBV3-2); D is perhaps TRBD1 (6 bases). Trimming took off 7 bases at V and 2 bases at J, with 21 bases between the two ends. The CDR3 spans 17 residues. Germline CDR1 reads LGHDT; CDR2 reads YNNKEL (reference sequence). The CDR3 reads CASTYFALTGPGNTIYF. For the CDR3, the DNA is TGTGCCAGCACCTACTTTGCCCTGACAGGCCCTGGAAACACCATATATTTT.

The chain uses TRBV6-5 and TRBJ1-1; D gene unclear. CDR3 length equals 15 residues. Germline V gene lookup returns CDR1 MNHEY and CDR2 SVGAGI. The germline V and J ends were trimmed by 5 bases and 4 bases, with 17 bases remaining between them. CDR3 DNA: TGTGCCAGCAGTCCCGAGGCGCGAGAGGGCACTGAAGCTTTCTTT. Translation gives CASSPEAREGTEAFF.

The chain links TRBV12-3 or TRBV12-4 to TRBJ1-1; D is unresolved. This CDR3 spans 11 amino acids. V lost 4 bases and J 3 bases, leaving 3 bases between the germline ends. The CDR3 bases are TGTGCCAGCAGTTCGGACACTGAAGCTTTCTTT. Amino acids: CASSSDTEAFF.

The chain recombines TRBV29-1 with TRBJ2-3; D is perhaps TRBD2 (5 bases). V lost 1 base and J 4 bases, leaving 9 bases between the germline ends. CDR1 and CDR2 from the germline V gene are SQVTM and ANQGSEA. CDR3 length equals 13 residues. The CDR3 sequence is CSVEGARADTQYF. CDR3 DNA: TGCAGCGTTGAAGGAGCGAGGGCAGATACGCAGTATTTT.

CDR3 residues: CASGLGEPNTQYF. The CDR3 bases are TGTGCTAGTGGTTTGGGAGAACCGAATACGCAGTATTTT. The rearrangement joins TRBV12-5 to TRBJ2-3; no reliable D call. The germline V gene has CDR1 LGHNT and CDR2 FRNRAP. This CDR3 has 13 amino acids. The V end lost 1 base, the J end lost 7 bases, and 9 bases lay between the germline ends. The full variable domain, rest sourced from reference TRBV12-5 and TRBJ2-3, is DARVTQTPRHKVTEMGQEVTMRCQPILGHNTVFWYRQTMMQGLELLAYFRNRAPLDDSGMPKDRFSAEMPDATLATLKIQPSEPRDSAVYFCASGLGEPNTQYFGPGTRLTVL.

This chain joins TRBV18 and TRBJ1-1, with D perhaps matching TRBD1 (5 bases). Between the trimmed V and J ends, which lost 6 bases and 0 bases, there was a span of 14 bases. Germline lookup yields CDR1 KGHSH and CDR2 LQKENI. This CDR3 spans 15 amino acids. CDR3 sequence (DNA): TGTGCCAGCTCCCCCCGACAGAGCATGAACACTGAAGCTTTCTTT. It encodes CASSPRQSMNTEAFF. The variable domain in full, completed from reference TRBV18 and TRBJ1-1, reads NAGVMQNPRHLVRRRGQEARLRCSPMKGHSHVYWYRQLPEEGLKFMVYLQKENIIDESGMPKERFSAEFPKEGPSILRIQQVVRGDSAAYFCASSPRQSMNTEAFFGQGTRLTVV.